This T cell receptor beta chain was captured in a study of blood T cell repertoires in COVID-19. Study in general: Specimens from acute and convalescent COVID-19 originated in the United States, Italy and Spain. PBMCs, B-cell-depleted T cells, or T cells provided the cDNA or gDNA that made up the material.

Individuals aged about 18 to 100 years were recruited from approximately 22 US areas. Germline values: CDR1 LGHDT, CDR2 YNNKEL (reference sequence). The length of the CDR3 is 14 residues. V trimming: 7 bases; J trimming: 6 bases; junction bases outside the gene matches: 11. The authors' processing: Reference gene primer amplification in the assay estimated nucleated cell counts. Clones were sequenced by immunoSEQ multiplex PCR, and TCRdb holds only the in-frame ones, with some missing. The DNA was the basis for D and trimming; V, J and clone size are from that table. The sample includes about 250,000 clones, over 75% of them seen just once.

The source is a woman aged 45 to 65 with acute COVID-19. The rearrangement joins TRBV3-1 (or the pseudogene TRBV3-2) to TRBJ1-1; TRBD1 matches at 7 bases. Input material: PBMCs or T cells enriched from blood (not recorded which). This CDR3 reads CASNLQGQVAEAFF. CDR3 coding DNA: TGTGCCAGCAACCTACAGGGGCAGGTGGCTGAAGCTTTCTTT.